Listed here are 30 T cell receptor beta chains from one sample, sequenced in a study of blood T cell repertoires in COVID-19. Assay: immunoSEQ multiplex PCR; the TCRdb copy retains only in-frame clones and omits some. In the table there are more than 200,000 clones, 80% to 90% of which are singletons. The sample consisted of peripheral blood. The receptor set was obtained from a woman older than 75 with acute or convalescent COVID-19.

The chain joins TRBV6-6 to TRBJ2-7; unclear D gene. This CDR3 has 12 residues. Trimming pared 7 bases from V and 6 bases from J, leaving 13 bases between. Looked up from germline, CDR1 is MNHNY and CDR2 is SVGAGI (reference sequence). The CDR3, as DNA: TGTGCCAGCACCTATACGGGTAGCGAGCAGTACTTC. Translated: CASTYTGSEQYF.

The DNA for the CDR3 is TGTGCCGGTGGGATAGCGGGCACCGGGGAGCTGTTTTTT. Translation gives CAGGIAGTGELFF. The V call is TRBV5-4, the J call TRBJ2-2, with TRBD2 matching 7 bases. The CDR3 runs to 13 residues. The V gene's germline CDR1 is SGHNT and CDR2 YYREEE (reference sequence). V was clipped by 10 bases and J by 4 bases; unmatched bases: 7.

The chain employs TRBV15 and TRBJ1-2; TRBD1 is a possible D gene (5 bases). This CDR3 region has 14 residues. Trimming pared 1 base from V and 2 bases from J, leaving 8 bases between. Germline lookup yields CDR1 LNHNV and CDR2 YYDKDF (reference sequence). The DNA for the CDR3 is TGTGCCACCAGCAGAGCTGGGGCCAACTATGGCTACACCTTC. This codes for CATSRAGANYGYTF.

The chain has TRBV18 and TRBJ1-2; no reliable D call. The germline CDR1 and CDR2 sequences are KGHSH and LQKENI. The CDR3 is made up of 14 amino acids. Trimming removed 1 base from V and 4 bases from J, with 10 bases in between. The CDR3 nucleotides are TGTGCCAGCTCACCACAAAGGGAGGGCTATGGCTACACCTTC. Translated, it gives CASSPQREGYGYTF.

The chain is built from TRBV18 and TRBJ1-2; D might be TRBD1 (5 bases). Per germline, CDR1 KGHSH and CDR2 LQKENI. V was clipped by 3 bases and J by 8 bases, with 16 bases between them. The CDR3 covers 14 residues. The DNA of the CDR3 is TGTGCCAGCTCACCGGGAGCGGAGGGGAAAGGCTACACCTTC. Its translation is CASSPGAEGKGYTF.

The chain links TRBV5-1 to TRBJ2-7; maybe TRBD1 (5 bases). This CDR3 is 15 amino acids long. V lost 0 bases to trimming and J lost 2 bases, with 12 bases between them. Germline values: CDR1 SGHRS, CDR2 YFSETQ. The CDR3 region has the DNA TGCGCCAGCAGCTTGGTTGGGCCAGGGCCCTACGAGCAGTACTTC. It is translated as CASSLVGPGPYEQYF.

The V call is TRBV27, the J call TRBJ1-5; the match to TRBD1 covers 7 bases. Looked up from germline, CDR1 is MNHEY and CDR2 is SMNVEV (reference sequence). The CDR3 covers 13 residues. Trimming at V came to 5 bases and at J to 6 bases, leaving 4 bases not matched to a gene. CDR3 region: CASSRPGGQPQHF. The CDR3 nucleotides are TGTGCCAGCAGTCGACCAGGGGGTCAGCCCCAGCATTTT.

This chain uses TRBV11-2 with TRBJ2-7; possible D gene TRBD1, 6 bases. CDR1 is SGHAT, CDR2 FQNNGV, per germline. The V gene lost 0 bases and the J gene lost 2 bases, with 8 bases spanning the gap. The CDR3 has 14 amino acids. The CDR3 DNA is TGTGCCAGCAGCTTAGATGGGACAACCTACGAGCAGTACTTC. Protein: CASSLDGTTYEQYF.

CDR3 DNA: TGTGCCAGCTGGCGGCGGATGAACACTGAAGCTTTCTTT. Protein sequence: CASWRRMNTEAFF. The chain employs TRBV28 and TRBJ1-1; no clear D. There are 13 residues in the CDR3. Germline CDR1 is MDHEN and CDR2 is SYDVKM. Trimming removed 8 bases at V and 0 bases at J, with 10 bases between.

In this sample, this clone turned up once. The CDR3 sequence is CASSQSTASNQPQHF. The CDR3 bases are TGTGCCAGCAGCCAATCGACAGCTAGCAATCAGCCCCAGCATTTT. The V and J genes are TRBV3-1 (or the pseudogene TRBV3-2) and TRBJ1-5, with D tentatively TRBD1 (5 bases). Germline V CDR1 and CDR2: LGHDT, YNNKEL (reference sequence). The CDR3 runs 15 residues. Trimming pared 2 bases from V and 0 bases from J, leaving 8 bases between.

This rearrangement joins TRBV6-5 to TRBJ2-5; 7 positions agree with TRBD1. This CDR3 is built from 15 residues. The trim removed 4 bases at V and 4 bases at J, leaving 9 bases unmatched. Germline values: CDR1 MNHEY, CDR2 SVGAGI. This chain's CDR3 is CASSSTGMGAETQYF. DNA of the CDR3: TGTGCCAGCAGTTCGACAGGGATGGGGGCAGAGACCCAGTACTTC.

The chain employs TRBV5-5 and TRBJ1-1; D unclear. Germline CDR1 and CDR2: SGHKS and YYEKEE (reference sequence). Trimming shortened V by 0 bases and J by 3 bases, and 6 bases separated the two germline ends. CDR3 length: 13 residues. CDR3 bases: TGTGCCAGCAGCTTGGAGCCATACACTGAAGCTTTCTTT. Its protein product is CASSLEPYTEAFF.

This chain uses TRBV5-1 with TRBJ1-4, with 7 bases aligning to TRBD1. The V gene end was trimmed by 5 bases and the J gene end by 7 bases; junction bases not matched to a gene: 11. The CDR3 is 15 amino acids. Germline V gives CDR1 SGHRS, CDR2 YFSETQ. In DNA, the CDR3 is TGCGCCAGCAGGAGGTCCCGGGACAGTGGTGAAAAACTGTTTTTT. This codes for CASRRSRDSGEKLFF.

V and J are TRBV10-1 and TRBJ2-5; 8 nucleotides align to TRBD1. V lost 4 bases and J lost 1; bases outside the gene matches: 8. Germline CDR1 is WNHNN and CDR2 is SYGVQD (reference sequence). There are 16 residues in the CDR3. CDR3 sequence (DNA): TGCGCCAGCAGTGTGTCCGGACAGGGTTCCCAAGAGACCCAGTACTTC. It yields the protein CASSVSGQGSQETQYF.

With respect to this clone: In the same sample, other DNA sequences code for this CDR3. The CDR3 sequence is CASSLDRQETQYF. In nucleotides, the CDR3 is TGTGCCAGCAGCTTGGACAGACAAGAGACCCAGTACTTC. This chain links TRBV5-4 with TRBJ2-5; D remains ambiguous. The CDR3 covers 13 residues. The V and J ends lost 0 bases and 2 bases respectively, with 5 bases between them. Germline loops: CDR1 SGHNT, CDR2 YYREEE (reference sequence).

This sequence joins TRBV28 and TRBJ2-7, with 7 bases aligning to TRBD2. Germline V lookup: CDR1 MDHEN, CDR2 SYDVKM. V trimming: 5 bases; J trimming: 7 bases; junction bases outside the gene matches: 11. The CDR3 is made up of 14 amino acids. The CDR3 region is CASSETGGSREQYF. The CDR3 DNA is TGTGCCAGCAGTGAAACCGGGGGGTCCAGGGAGCAGTACTTC.

The chain combines TRBV10-3 with TRBJ1-2, with D unresolved. The CDR3 totals 15 residues. CDR1 ENHRY and CDR2 SYGVKD come from the germline V gene. Deletions cut 7 bases from V and 2 bases from J, with 17 bases between. CDR3 DNA sequence: TGTGCCATCACCTCGGTTGGAGATTCGAACTATGGCTACACCTTC. As protein: CAITSVGDSNYGYTF.

The rearrangement joins TRBV29-1 to TRBJ2-7, with 10 positions matching TRBD2. The V segment lost 6 bases and the J segment 3 bases; nucleotides outside the gene matches: 17. The CDR3 is made up of 17 amino acids. Germline CDR1 SQVTM, CDR2 ANQGSEA. This chain's CDR3 is CSVQGASGSMGVYEQYF. The CDR3, as DNA: TGCAGCGTACAAGGGGCTAGCGGGAGTATGGGGGTCTACGAGCAGTACTTC.

This clone was recorded once. This rearrangement joins TRBV11-3 to TRBJ1-1; D call uncertain. V was cut by 2 bases and J by 1 base, with 5 bases left in between. The CDR3 spans 13 residues. Germline V gene data show CDR1 as SGHNT and CDR2 as YENEEA. CDR3 sequence: CASSLSPNTEAFF. DNA of the CDR3: TGTGCCAGCAGCTTAAGCCCGAACACTGAAGCTTTCTTT.

The chain carries TRBV29-1 and TRBJ2-3; D is possibly TRBD1 (5 bases). The germline V gene encodes CDR1 SQVTM and CDR2 ANQGSEA. The V end was cut by 4 bases, the J end by 0 bases, with 8 bases between. This CDR3 contains 13 residues. This CDR3 is CSVGTTSTDTQYF. In DNA form, the CDR3 reads TGCAGCGTTGGGACAACTAGCACAGATACGCAGTATTTT.

The chain joins TRBV11-3 to TRBJ2-4; TRBD1 agrees at 7 bases. The CDR3 sequence is 15 residues long. The germline gives CDR1 SGHNT, CDR2 YENEEA. V was clipped by 5 bases and J by 5 bases; unmatched bases: 9. This CDR3 is CASSPFRDRENIQYF. Here the CDR3 DNA reads TGTGCCAGCAGCCCCTTTAGAGACAGGGAAAACATTCAGTACTTC.

This chain's CDR3 is CASSRAGGNEQFF. Written as DNA, the CDR3 is TGTGCCAGCAGTCGAGCGGGAGGCAATGAGCAGTTCTTC. This chain uses TRBV3-1 (or the pseudogene TRBV3-2) with TRBJ2-1; the match to TRBD2 covers 9 bases. The CDR3 is made up of 13 amino acids. The germline V gene has CDR1 LGHDT and CDR2 YNNKEL (reference sequence). V gave up 6 bases and J gave up 6 bases; unmatched junction bases: 3.

The gene calls are TRBV6-2 or TRBV6-3 and TRBJ2-5; 7 bases agree with TRBD2. CDR3 length: 15 amino acids. Unmatched junction bases numbered 10, after V lost 5 bases and J lost 4 bases. Germline CDR1 reads MNHEY; CDR2 reads SVGEGT. The CDR3 here is CASSRAYSGGETQYF. The CDR3 DNA is TGTGCCAGCAGTCGGGCCTACTCGGGGGGAGAGACCCAGTACTTC.

This rearrangement joins TRBV7-2 to TRBJ1-2; 8 bases map to TRBD1. Germline V gives CDR1 SGHTA, CDR2 FQGNSA. With V trimmed by 4 bases and J by 7 bases, 5 bases remained unmatched. This CDR3 is 13 amino acids long. The CDR3 DNA sequence: TGTGCCAGCAGCTGGGACAGGCTGGGTGGCTACACCTTC. Translation: CASSWDRLGGYTF.

CDR3 residues: CASSQGQANTGELFF. For the CDR3, the DNA is TGCGCCAGCAGCCAGGGACAGGCGAACACCGGGGAGCTGTTTTTT. This chain links TRBV5-1 with TRBJ2-2, with 8 bases that match TRBD1. V shed 4 bases and J 0 bases; nucleotides not matched to a gene: 2. The CDR3 is 15 residues long. In germline, CDR1 is SGHRS, CDR2 YFSETQ.

The chain is built from TRBV6-5 and TRBJ1-1; TRBD1 is a possible D gene (6 bases). V dropped 5 bases and J dropped 1 base, with 11 bases sitting between them. Germline V gene lookup returns CDR1 MNHEY and CDR2 SVGAGI. The CDR3 runs 14 residues. The chain's CDR3 is CASSNGQRNTEAFF. CDR3 DNA sequence: TGTGCCAGCAGTAATGGACAGCGGAACACTGAAGCTTTCTTT.

The V call is TRBV6-5, the J call TRBJ2-7, with 9 nucleotides matching TRBD2. Trimming at V came to 0 bases and at J to 4 bases, leaving 7 bases not matched to a gene. The CDR3 has 16 amino acids. In germline, CDR1 is MNHEY, CDR2 SVGAGI. CDR3 protein: CASSYSTAGGRYEQYF. The CDR3 DNA is TGTGCCAGCAGTTACTCGACGGCGGGGGGGCGGTACGAGCAGTACTTC.

This clone was seen only once. V usage is TRBV11-3 and J usage is TRBJ2-3, with 13 bases that match TRBD2. The CDR3 covers 16 residues. The J segment lost 4 bases and the V segment lost 5 bases, leaving 6 bases of the junction unmatched. Germline CDR1 and CDR2: SGHNT and YENEEA. The DNA for the CDR3 is TGTGCCAGCAGCACCCGGACTAGCGGGAGTTCAGATACGCAGTATTTT. Amino acid sequence: CASSTRTSGSSDTQYF.

The chain recombines TRBV19 with TRBJ2-3; 12 nucleotides match TRBD2. Germline values: CDR1 LNHDA, CDR2 SQIVND (reference sequence). J lost 0 bases, V lost 4 bases, and 11 bases had no gene match. The CDR3 runs 19 residues. The CDR3 nucleotides are TGTGCCAGTAGTACTGGGACTAGCGGGCGGCTTAGTAGCACAGATACGCAGTATTTT. Its protein product is CASSTGTSGRLSSTDTQYF.

This clone was detected a few times. CDR3 nucleotide sequence: TGTGCCAGCAGCTTAGATACGCGACTAGCTACGTATGAGCAGTTCTTC. It encodes CASSLDTRLATYEQFF. The chain combines TRBV11-2 with TRBJ2-1; TRBD2 aligns across 7 bases. Trimming took 0 bases from V and 8 from J; bases not matched to a gene: 10. The CDR3 runs 16 residues. Germline V gene data show CDR1 as SGHAT and CDR2 as FQNNGV.